These 28 T cell receptor beta chains originate from one sample sequenced in a study of PD-L1 blockade in urothelial cancer. Here immunoSEQ multiplex PCR was the method, and the copy in TCRdb shows in-frame clones only, minus some. The sample holds some 19,000 clones, 90% seen once. This specimen consisted of PBMCs, obtained around atezolizumab (anti-PD-L1) treatment. These receptors all stem from a woman aged 55-70 years with urothelial cancer.

The J gene is TRBJ2-5, the V gene TRBV7-9; perhaps TRBD2 as D (6 bases). Germline V gives CDR1 SEHNR, CDR2 FQNEAQ (reference sequence). V was pared by 1 base and J by 5 bases, with 20 bases between. The CDR3 consists of 17 residues. CDR3 protein: CASSLGTGLPWGETQYF. The CDR3, as DNA: TGTGCCAGCAGCTTAGGAACGGGACTCCCTTGGGGGGAGACCCAGTACTTC.

The rearrangement joins TRBV11-2 to TRBJ2-7; 14 bases map to TRBD2. CDR3 length: 14 amino acids. V lost 8 bases and J lost 7; bases outside the gene matches: 7. CDR1 is SGHAT, CDR2 FQNNGV, per germline. Here the CDR3 DNA reads TGTGCCAGCCAACTGACTAGCGGGAGGGGAGAGCAGTACTTC. Its translation: CASQLTSGRGEQYF.

This clone has a single count. V usage is TRBV7-6 and J usage is TRBJ2-1; TRBD2 agrees at 10 bases. The ends lost 4 bases at V and 3 bases at J; junction bases unmatched: 6. CDR3 length equals 16 residues. Germline V CDR1 and CDR2: SGHVS, FNYEAQ. CDR3 sequence (DNA): TGTGCCAGCAGCTCCATTCTAGCGGGAGACTACAATGAGCAGTTCTTC. Residues: CASSSILAGDYNEQFF.

The CDR3 DNA reads as TGCAGCGTTGTTGGGACAGGGGGCTACCACGAGCAGTACTTC. This codes for CSVVGTGGYHEQYF. The chain employs TRBV29-1 and TRBJ2-7, with 12 bases identical to TRBD1. With 4 bases clipped from V and 5 bases from J, the junction kept 6 bases outside the gene matches. CDR1 and CDR2 from the germline V gene are SQVTM and ANQGSEA. This CDR3 region has 14 residues.

The chain joins TRBV9 to TRBJ2-2, with 7 bases that match TRBD2. CDR3 length: 16 residues. From germline, CDR1 is SGDLS and CDR2 YYNGEE. V gave up 0 bases and J gave up 4 bases; unmatched junction bases: 6. The CDR3: CASSVAPRETTGELFF. For the CDR3, the DNA is TGTGCCAGCAGCGTAGCACCGCGGGAGACCACCGGGGAGCTGTTTTTT.

The rearrangement uses TRBV5-5 and TRBJ1-3; 9 nucleotides line up with TRBD1. The CDR3 contains 17 residues. Germline V lookup: CDR1 SGHKS, CDR2 YYEKEE (reference sequence). The junction had 10 bases not matched to a gene; V was cut back by 0 bases and J by 6 bases. In DNA, the CDR3 is TGTGCCAGCAGCTTGGAGGGCACAGGGGGCTTCCAAAACACCATATATTTT. Encoded protein: CASSLEGTGGFQNTIYF.

The gene calls are TRBV6-5 and TRBJ2-7; TRBD2 matches at 8 bases. The germline V gene has CDR1 MNHEY and CDR2 SVGAGI. The CDR3 runs 14 residues. With V trimmed by 0 bases and J by 3 bases, 1 base remained unmatched. The CDR3: CASSYSGLDYEQYF. CDR3 DNA sequence: TGTGCCAGCAGTTACTCGGGACTAGACTACGAGCAGTACTTC.

The chain joins TRBV18 to TRBJ2-1; D is unclear. Germline values: CDR1 KGHSH, CDR2 LQKENI. The CDR3 has 15 amino acids. Trimming removed 6 bases from V and 4 bases from J, with 16 bases in between. The CDR3: CASSVRPETYNEQFF. The CDR3 DNA reads as TGTGCCAGCTCGGTTCGCCCGGAGACGTACAATGAGCAGTTCTTC.

This chain connects TRBV15 to TRBJ2-3; 10 nucleotides align to TRBD1. CDR1 and CDR2 (germline): LNHNV, YYDKDF (reference sequence). V trimming: 2 bases; J trimming: 3 bases; junction bases outside the gene matches: 8. The CDR3 is 17 residues long. Written as DNA, the CDR3 is TGTGCCACCAGCAGACCGACAGGGGGCTTTCGGACAGATACGCAGTATTTT. It specifies CATSRPTGGFRTDTQYF.

This chain connects TRBV7-3 to TRBJ1-1; a possible D gene is TRBD1 (6 bases). V was shortened by 2 bases and J by 6 bases, with 10 bases between the two germline ends. This CDR3 comprises 13 residues. CDR1 and CDR2 from the germline V gene are SGHTA and FQGTGA. CDR3 nucleotide sequence: TGTGCCAGCAGCTTACAACAGGGTGCTGAAGCTTTCTTT. Translation gives CASSLQQGAEAFF.

The chain couples TRBV14 to TRBJ2-1; 7 bases agree with TRBD1. The CDR3 is 14 amino acids. Unmatched junction bases numbered 6, after V lost 4 bases and J lost 6 bases. CDR1 and CDR2 from the germline V gene are SGHDN and FVKESK. The CDR3 sequence is CASSRDRVRNEQFF. In DNA, the CDR3 is TGTGCCAGCAGCCGAGACAGGGTCCGCAATGAGCAGTTCTTC.

The chain has TRBV27 and TRBJ1-2; no definite D call. Germline lookup yields CDR1 MNHEY and CDR2 SMNVEV (reference sequence). The V end lost 8 bases, the J end lost 6 bases, and 13 bases lay between the germline ends. The CDR3 runs to 12 residues. The CDR3 sequence: CASGRRGNGYTF. The DNA for the CDR3 is TGTGCCAGCGGACGGCGGGGAAATGGCTACACCTTC.

J is TRBJ1-1 and V is TRBV6-1; maybe TRBD1 (5 bases). CDR1 MNHNS and CDR2 SASEGT come from the germline V gene. Trimming took off 7 bases at V and 5 bases at J, with 17 bases between the two ends. This CDR3 has 14 amino acids. CDR3 coding DNA: TGTGCCAGCACCGATCACAGGTTGGGGACTGAAGCTTTCTTT. This sequence encodes CASTDHRLGTEAFF.

The chain has TRBV5-1 and TRBJ2-3, with D maybe TRBD1 (5 bases). Trimming pared 4 bases from V and 5 bases from J, leaving 17 bases between. CDR3 length equals 15 residues. Germline loops: CDR1 SGHRS, CDR2 YFSETQ. DNA for the CDR3: TGCGCCAGCAGCGCGAGACAGCCTCAGGGAGATACGCAGTATTTT. Amino acids: CASSARQPQGDTQYF. The whole variable domain, remainder taken from reference TRBV5-1 and TRBJ2-3, is KAGVTQTPRYLIKTRGQQVTLSCSPISGHRSVSWYQQTPGQGLQFLFEYFSETQRNKGNFPGRFSGRQFSNSRSEMNVSTLELGDSALYLCASSARQPQGDTQYFGPGTRLTVL.

V is TRBV29-1 and J is TRBJ2-1, with 7 bases fitting TRBD2. This CDR3 is built from 13 residues. The trim removed 4 bases at V and 10 bases at J, leaving 10 bases unmatched. Germline values: CDR1 SQVTM, CDR2 ANQGSEA. The CDR3 DNA sequence: TGCAGCGTTGCAGCGGGACCGGGGTACGAGCAGTTCTTC. It translates to CSVAAGPGYEQFF.

CDR3 in amino acids: CASSSPGGRHNEQFF. The CDR3 DNA sequence: TGTGCCAGCAGTTCCCCGGGAGGGCGGCACAATGAGCAGTTCTTC. V and J are TRBV6-6 and TRBJ2-1; 8 nucleotides line up with TRBD2. This CDR3 has 15 amino acids. Germline CDR1 reads MNHNY; CDR2 reads SVGAGI (reference sequence). V lost 4 bases, J lost 5 bases, and 7 bases stayed unmatched.

The chain is built from TRBV11-3 and TRBJ2-3; 9 bases agree with TRBD1. The CDR3 totals 16 residues. V gave up 3 bases and J gave up 3 bases; unmatched junction bases: 7. The germline V gene has CDR1 SGHNT and CDR2 YENEEA. CDR3 protein: CASSLGDRVRTDTQYF. CDR3 nucleotide sequence: TGTGCCAGCAGCTTGGGGGACAGGGTTCGGACAGATACGCAGTATTTT.

The rearrangement links TRBV27 to TRBJ2-7; TRBD2 aligns across 14 bases. V shed 2 bases, J shed 3 bases, and the junction held 9 bases outside the gene matches. The CDR3 totals 18 residues. The germline V gene encodes CDR1 MNHEY and CDR2 SMNVEV (reference sequence). The chain's CDR3 is CASSLRQMGLAGVYEQYF. CDR3 coding DNA: TGTGCCAGCAGTTTACGACAGATGGGACTAGCGGGAGTCTACGAGCAGTACTTC.

The chain links TRBV27 to TRBJ1-1; TRBD1 matches at 7 bases. CDR3 length: 14 amino acids. Germline-derived CDR1 and CDR2 are MNHEY and SMNVEV (reference sequence). The trim removed 3 bases at V and 3 bases at J, leaving 4 bases unmatched. CDR3 in amino acids: CASSFNRGYTEAFF. In DNA, the CDR3 is TGTGCCAGCAGTTTTAACAGGGGATACACTGAAGCTTTCTTT.

V usage is TRBV27 and J usage is TRBJ2-3, with D maybe TRBD2 (6 bases). V was pared by 6 bases and J by 6 bases, with 31 bases between. CDR1 and CDR2 from the germline V gene are MNHEY and SMNVEV (reference sequence). The CDR3 is 19 amino acids. CDR3 region: CASSPPHTRGWVGWDTQYF. CDR3 nucleotide sequence: TGTGCCAGCAGCCCACCCCACACCCGGGGGTGGGTCGGGTGGGATACGCAGTATTTT.

The J gene is TRBJ2-3, the V gene TRBV6-6; D may be TRBD2 (6 bases). The length of the CDR3 is 16 residues. Germline V gene lookup returns CDR1 MNHNY and CDR2 SVGAGI (reference sequence). V lost 5 bases to trimming and J lost 4 bases, with 19 bases between them. For the CDR3, the DNA is TGTGCCAGCAGTAGAAGGGCGGGACCGGTGTCAGATACGCAGTATTTT. It translates to CASSRRAGPVSDTQYF.

The rearrangement uses TRBV19 and TRBJ2-5, with 7 nucleotides matching TRBD2. Unmatched junction bases numbered 1, after V lost 5 bases and J lost 4 bases. The V gene's germline CDR1 is LNHDA and CDR2 SQIVND (reference sequence). This CDR3 spans 12 amino acids. Here the CDR3 reads CASSVAGETQYF. CDR3 in DNA: TGTGCCAGTAGTGTAGCGGGAGAGACCCAGTACTTC.

The rearrangement joins TRBV14 to TRBJ1-2; 9 nucleotides match TRBD1. Germline V CDR1 and CDR2: SGHDN, FVKESK. The CDR3 loop spans 17 amino acids. The V segment lost 1 base and the J segment 5 bases; nucleotides outside the gene matches: 11. CDR3 in amino acids: CASSQVGTGRATYGYTF. The CDR3, as DNA: TGTGCCAGCAGCCAAGTGGGGACAGGGAGAGCCACATATGGCTACACCTTC.

The chain carries TRBV2 and TRBJ2-7; 7 bases line up with TRBD2. V trimming: 4 bases; J trimming: 2 bases; junction bases outside the gene matches: 8. CDR1 is SNHLY and CDR2 is FYNNEI in the germline V gene. The CDR3 is 15 amino acids. CDR3: CASSAGGRAAYEQYF. In nucleotides, the CDR3 is TGTGCCAGCAGTGCAGGTGGGAGGGCCGCCTACGAGCAGTACTTC.

Written as DNA, the CDR3 is TGCAGCGACTACAACACTGAAGCTTTCTTT. It codes for CSDYNTEAFF. The chain combines TRBV29-1 with TRBJ1-1, with no clear D. The CDR3 covers 10 residues. Trimming left V 7 bases short and J 2 bases short, with 5 bases between. Germline CDR1 is SQVTM and CDR2 is ANQGSEA.

The chain has TRBV12-2 and TRBJ1-2. TRBV12-2 is assigned pseudogene status. The CDR3 is 16 residues long. The CDR3 DNA is TGTGCAAGTCGCCCCGAGCCCGGGCGGGCAGTCTATGGCTACACCTTC. Translating it yields CASRPEPGRAVYGYTF.

This chain links TRBV7-2 with TRBJ1-2, with D possibly TRBD1 on 6 matching bases. Germline CDR1 SGHTA, CDR2 FQGNSA. The CDR3 covers 15 residues. The V end was cut by 4 bases, the J end by 4 bases, with 16 bases between. This CDR3 is CASSSSTGLSYGYTF. The CDR3 nucleotides are TGTGCCAGCAGCTCGAGCACAGGGCTGAGCTATGGCTACACCTTC.

This clone showed up just once. V usage is TRBV10-3 and J usage is TRBJ2-5; 7 bases map to TRBD1. Trimming at V came to 5 bases and at J to 4 bases, leaving 10 bases not matched to a gene. The CDR3 covers 15 residues. The germline CDR1 and CDR2 sequences are ENHRY and SYGVKD. CDR3 nucleotides: TGTGCCATCAGTAATCCGGGACAGATAACAGAGACCCAGTACTTC. Translating gives CAISNPGQITETQYF.